These 8 T cell receptor beta chains were sequenced from one sample in a study of T cells in localized non-small cell lung cancer (dated by TCRdb to 2020 to 2022). Library preparation was by the immunoSEQ multiplex PCR assay. As stored in TCRdb, this immuneACCESS dataset retains in-frame rearrangements with V and J assigned. A fraction of the clones does not appear; measured against another copy, unresolved V genes explain less than half of the discrepancy, and the remainder lacks a known reason. This sample has 50,000 to 75,000 clones in its table, and 85% to 90% of those were observed once. Around 20% of the sample is in the top ten clones. This specimen was peripheral blood, taken before any cancer treatment. Receptor source: a man between 40 and 69 years old with stage I squamous cell lung carcinoma.

This sequence joins TRBV18 and TRBJ2-7, with D possibly being TRBD1 (5 bases). Germline-derived CDR1 and CDR2 are KGHSH and LQKENI. The CDR3 sequence is 14 residues long. Trimming left V 3 bases short and J 2 bases short, with 11 bases between. The CDR3 region is CASSPGRAPYEQYF. CDR3 DNA sequence: TGTGCCAGCTCACCGGGCAGGGCTCCCTACGAGCAGTACTTC.

The chain recombines TRBV21-1 with TRBJ2-3; the table assigns TRBD1, which was not confirmed against the DNA. TRBV21-1 is a recognized pseudogene. This CDR3 contains 13 residues. The CDR3 DNA reads as TGTGCCGCCAGGGGGAAAGGGCCAGATACGCAGTATTTT. Translated, it gives CAARGKGPDTQYF.

This sequence joins TRBV18 and TRBJ2-1; 7 bases line up with TRBD2. The CDR3 is made up of 13 amino acids. V lost 3 bases and J lost 10; bases outside the gene matches: 6. Germline loops: CDR1 KGHSH, CDR2 LQKENI. The CDR3 coding sequence is TGTGCCAGCTCACCCGGGCTAGCGGACGAGCAGTTCTTC. It encodes CASSPGLADEQFF.

The J gene is TRBJ2-5, the V gene TRBV13, with 10 bases lining up with TRBD2. Germline V gives CDR1 PRHDT, CDR2 FYEKMQ (reference sequence). The CDR3 has 17 residues. V trimming: 5 bases; J trimming: 3 bases; junction bases outside the gene matches: 12. This chain's CDR3 is CASSQPLGLAAEETQYF. In DNA form, the CDR3 reads TGTGCCAGCAGCCAGCCCCTCGGACTAGCGGCCGAAGAGACCCAGTACTTC.

This CDR3 reads CASSLYRNGNTIYF. CDR3 nucleotides: TGTGCCAGCAGTTTATACAGGAATGGAAACACCATATATTTT. The V gene is TRBV28, the J gene TRBJ1-3; D is perhaps TRBD1 (5 bases). Trimming took 1 base from V and 3 from J, leaving 7 bases between them. Germline CDR1 reads MDHEN; CDR2 reads SYDVKM. The CDR3 runs 14 residues.

V and J are TRBV28 and TRBJ2-3; D is unresolved. This CDR3 contains 12 residues. The germline V gene has CDR1 MDHEN and CDR2 SYDVKM. The DNA for the CDR3 is TGTGCACCCAACCCCCCCGAAGATACGCAGTATTTT. Translation gives CAPNPPEDTQYF.

J is TRBJ2-5 and V is TRBV7-2; D is perhaps TRBD2 (7 bases). Trimming took off 5 bases at V and 3 bases at J, with 16 bases between the two ends. This CDR3 is built from 15 residues. CDR1 is SGHTA and CDR2 is FQGNSA in the germline V gene. DNA for the CDR3: TGTGCCAGCAGCATCGGACTAGGGGGTAAAGAGACCCAGTACTTC. As protein: CASSIGLGGKETQYF.

The chain links TRBV7-2 to TRBJ2-2; TRBD2 agrees at 7 bases. CDR3 length: 14 residues. After removal of 5 bases from V and 6 bases from J, the junction contained 6 bases not matched to a gene. CDR1 is SGHTA, CDR2 FQGNSA, per germline. CDR3 nucleotides: TGTGCCAGCAGCCTCTGGCGGGAGTCCGGGGAGCTGTTTTTT. The encoded protein is CASSLWRESGELFF.